Below, one T cell receptor beta chain is given with its context. The data stem from a study of beta chain features in type 1 diabetes. In germline, CDR1 is GTSNPN, CDR2 SVGIG (reference sequence). The V gene end was trimmed by 3 bases and the J gene end by 11 bases; junction bases not matched to a gene: 8. The CDR3 consists of 12 residues. All of the isolated RNA was reverse transcribed, so expressed TCRB transcripts were sequenced. This table comes from immunoSEQ multiplex PCR, and its TCRdb copy is limited to in-frame clones, with some not included. The sample consists of fewer than 350,000 clones, around 19% of them appearing once.

The clonotype originates from a woman aged 18-29 years in good health. Sequenced input: naive CD4+ T cells from blood. The gene calls are TRBV30 and TRBJ2-5; TRBD2 matches 8 bases. CDR3 sequence: CAWRGLALEQYF. The CDR3 coding sequence is TGTGCCTGGAGAGGACTAGCCCTGGAGCAGTACTTC.